Listed below are T cell receptor beta chains from one sample, sequenced in a study of CD8+CD57+ T cells in acquired aplastic anemia. TCRdb passed the reads through MiXCR, listing each CDR3 protein once. The data hold around 220,000 distinct CDR3 sequences, with about half observed a single time. Sequenced: sorted CD4+, CD8+, or CD8+CD57+ T cells (not recorded which) from PBMCs. The receptors shown here come from a human donor with aplastic anemia. CDR3s leave out the opening cysteine and the closing phenylalanine or tryptophan. Each record gives: J gene, V gene, CDR3 protein.

j_gene: TRBJ1-1; v_gene: TRBV5-1; CDR3aa: ASSRDRGAENTEAF
j_gene: TRBJ2-7; v_gene: TRBV19; CDR3aa: ARASQGSYEQY
j_gene: TRBJ1-1; v_gene: TRBV29-1; CDR3aa: SVVRLTGTGGMNTEAF
j_gene: TRBJ1-4; v_gene: TRBV5-1; CDR3aa: ASSMGTDATNEKLF
j_gene: TRBJ1-6; v_gene: TRBV24-1; CDR3aa: ATLGPQQGRPLH
j_gene: TRBJ1-2; v_gene: TRBV7-2; CDR3aa: ASSYLVGRVPYGYT
j_gene: TRBJ2-7; v_gene: TRBV10-3; CDR3aa: AISPGMSYEQY
j_gene: TRBJ1-2; v_gene: TRBV7-8; CDR3aa: ASSAQGAVNYGYT
j_gene: TRBJ2-2; v_gene: TRBV12-3/TRBV12-4; CDR3aa: ASSFVPPSGELF
j_gene: TRBJ1-5; v_gene: TRBV20-1; CDR3aa: SARRGLGDYQPQH
j_gene: TRBJ1-4; v_gene: TRBV4-1; CDR3aa: ASSLGQEEKLF
j_gene: TRBJ2-2; v_gene: TRBV12-3/TRBV12-4; CDR3aa: ASSFRLTATGELF
j_gene: TRBJ2-1; v_gene: TRBV2; CDR3aa: ASSEGRVGEQF
j_gene: TRBJ2-5; v_gene: TRBV7-2; CDR3aa: ASSLEGDRDQY
j_gene: TRBJ2-7; v_gene: TRBV7-9; CDR3aa: ASSPTMGQRVYEQY
j_gene: TRBJ2-7; v_gene: TRBV25-1; CDR3aa: ASSVGGNNYEQY
j_gene: TRBJ1-1; v_gene: TRBV15; CDR3aa: ATSLDRGTEAF
j_gene: TRBJ2-5; v_gene: TRBV5-1; CDR3aa: ASSSGTGGETQY
j_gene: TRBJ2-6; v_gene: TRBV20-1; CDR3aa: SEAASGANVLT
j_gene: TRBJ2-7; v_gene: TRBV25-1; CDR3aa: ASKGQGRFEQY
j_gene: TRBJ1-6; v_gene: TRBV11-2; CDR3aa: ASSASGQYNSPLH
j_gene: TRBJ2-7; v_gene: TRBV6-1; CDR3aa: ASLDKSSYEQY
j_gene: TRBJ1-2; v_gene: TRBV7-9; CDR3aa: ASSLTGETTGYT
j_gene: TRBJ2-1; v_gene: TRBV19; CDR3aa: ASSNWQPLSYNEQF
j_gene: TRBJ2-1; v_gene: TRBV20-1; CDR3aa: SARDPGPGIGEQF
j_gene: TRBJ1-3; v_gene: TRBV25-1; CDR3aa: ASTIGQGNTIY
j_gene: TRBJ2-1; v_gene: TRBV6-9; CDR3aa: ASSEGGQSNEQF
j_gene: TRBJ2-3; v_gene: TRBV12-5; CDR3aa: ASGLSPGPGDTQY
j_gene: TRBJ1-2; v_gene: TRBV12-3/TRBV12-4; CDR3aa: ASSSSAEFNYGYT
j_gene: TRBJ2-3; v_gene: TRBV5-1; CDR3aa: ASRKGDTQY
j_gene: TRBJ2-7; v_gene: TRBV4-1; CDR3aa: ASSQTTDRGQYEQY
j_gene: TRBJ1-6; v_gene: TRBV12-3/TRBV12-4; CDR3aa: ASSGKNSPLH
j_gene: TRBJ2-5; v_gene: TRBV2; CDR3aa: ASGTGGETQY
j_gene: TRBJ2-2; v_gene: TRBV7-2; CDR3aa: ASSFGRPGELF
j_gene: TRBJ2-6; v_gene: TRBV5-4; CDR3aa: ASRGGAWGRGPAGANVLT
j_gene: TRBJ2-2; v_gene: TRBV10-1; CDR3aa: ASSRFQGTGELF
j_gene: TRBJ1-2; v_gene: TRBV11-2; CDR3aa: ASSLRPMDGYT
j_gene: TRBJ2-1; v_gene: TRBV6-6; CDR3aa: ASSYPMRRDSYNEQF
j_gene: TRBJ1-2; v_gene: TRBV9; CDR3aa: ASSAMGGDYGYT
j_gene: TRBJ1-4; v_gene: TRBV6-1; CDR3aa: ASSIGRNNEKLF
j_gene: TRBJ1-1; v_gene: TRBV29-1; CDR3aa: SVHRDRGRNEQF
j_gene: TRBJ1-2; v_gene: TRBV9; CDR3aa: ASSLRGFGYGYT
j_gene: TRBJ1-1; v_gene: TRBV7-8; CDR3aa: ASSLESDRGLNTEAF
j_gene: TRBJ2-1; v_gene: TRBV6-1; CDR3aa: ASGGGQGSYNEQF
j_gene: TRBJ1-1; v_gene: TRBV20-1; CDR3aa: SATTGDNTEAF
j_gene: TRBJ1-1; v_gene: TRBV15; CDR3aa: ATSKGQYTEAF
j_gene: TRBJ2-3; v_gene: TRBV6-1; CDR3aa: ASSDPPTDTQY
j_gene: TRBJ2-7; v_gene: TRBV6-1; CDR3aa: ASSEALYGGQY